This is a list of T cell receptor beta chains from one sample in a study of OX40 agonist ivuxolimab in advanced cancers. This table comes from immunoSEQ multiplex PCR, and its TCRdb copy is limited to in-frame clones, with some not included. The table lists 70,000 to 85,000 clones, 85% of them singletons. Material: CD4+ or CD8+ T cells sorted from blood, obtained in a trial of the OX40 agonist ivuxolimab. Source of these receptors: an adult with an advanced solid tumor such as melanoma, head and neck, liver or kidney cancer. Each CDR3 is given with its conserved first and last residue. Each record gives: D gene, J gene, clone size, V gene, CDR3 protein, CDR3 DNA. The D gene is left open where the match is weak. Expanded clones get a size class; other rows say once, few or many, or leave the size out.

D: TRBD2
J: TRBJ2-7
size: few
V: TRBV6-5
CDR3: CASSIGRAYEQYF
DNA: TGTGCCAGCTCAATCGGGAGGGCCTACGAGCAGTACTTC

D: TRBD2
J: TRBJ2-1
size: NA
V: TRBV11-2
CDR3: CASSLGLSGGAGEQFF
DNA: TGTGCCAGCAGCTTAGGACTCTCCGGGGGGGCAGGGGAGCAGTTCTTC

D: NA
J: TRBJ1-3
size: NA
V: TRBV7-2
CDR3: CASSTGQSYSGNTIYF
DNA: TGTGCCAGCAGCACAGGACAGAGTTACTCTGGAAACACCATATATTTT

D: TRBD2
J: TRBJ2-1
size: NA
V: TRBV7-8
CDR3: CASSFQPGLAGSEQFF
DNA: TGTGCCAGCAGCTTCCAACCGGGACTAGCGGGATCCGAGCAGTTCTTC

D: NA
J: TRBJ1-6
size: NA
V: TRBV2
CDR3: CASSEGRSPLHF
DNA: TGTGCCAGCAGTGAGGGGCGTTCACCCCTCCACTTT

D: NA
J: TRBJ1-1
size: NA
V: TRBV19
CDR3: CASRVDSLNTEAFF
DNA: TGTGCCAGTAGGGTGGACAGCCTGAACACTGAAGCTTTCTTT

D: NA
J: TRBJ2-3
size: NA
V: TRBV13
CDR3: CASSLGQASTDTQYF
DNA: TGTGCCAGCAGCTTAGGACAGGCCTCCACAGATACGCAGTATTTT

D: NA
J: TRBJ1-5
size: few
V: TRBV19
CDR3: CASSTGSNQPQHF
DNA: TGTGCCAGTAGTACCGGCTCCAATCAGCCCCAGCATTTT

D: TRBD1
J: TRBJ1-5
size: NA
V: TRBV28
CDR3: CASSSTGPSNQPQHF
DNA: TGTGCCAGCAGTTCGACAGGGCCTAGCAATCAGCCCCAGCATTTT

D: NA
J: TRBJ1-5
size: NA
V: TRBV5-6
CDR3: CASSFQGRNQPQHF
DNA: TGTGCCAGCAGCTTCCAGGGGAGGAATCAGCCCCAGCATTTT

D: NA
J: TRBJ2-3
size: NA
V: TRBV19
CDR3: CASRQTSGTDTQYF
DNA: TGTGCCAGCAGGCAAACATCTGGCACAGATACGCAGTATTTT

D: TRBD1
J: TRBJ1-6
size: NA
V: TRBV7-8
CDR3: CASSARGTGASSYNSPLHF
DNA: TGTGCCAGCAGCGCCCGGGGGACAGGGGCTAGCTCCTATAATTCACCCCTCCACTTT

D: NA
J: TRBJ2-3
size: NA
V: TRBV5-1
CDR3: CASSLTENTDTQYF
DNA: TGCGCCAGCAGCTTGACAGAAAACACAGATACGCAGTATTTT